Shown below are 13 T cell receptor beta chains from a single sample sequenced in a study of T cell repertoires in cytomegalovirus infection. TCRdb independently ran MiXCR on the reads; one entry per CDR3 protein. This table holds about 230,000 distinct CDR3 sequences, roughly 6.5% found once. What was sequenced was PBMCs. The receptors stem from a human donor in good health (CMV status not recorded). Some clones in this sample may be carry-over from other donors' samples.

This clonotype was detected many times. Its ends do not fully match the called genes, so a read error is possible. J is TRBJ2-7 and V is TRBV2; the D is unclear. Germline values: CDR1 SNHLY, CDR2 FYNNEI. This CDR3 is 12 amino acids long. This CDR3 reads CASREVDYEQYF. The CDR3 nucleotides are TGTGCCAGCAGGGAAGTCGATTACGAGCAGTACTTC.

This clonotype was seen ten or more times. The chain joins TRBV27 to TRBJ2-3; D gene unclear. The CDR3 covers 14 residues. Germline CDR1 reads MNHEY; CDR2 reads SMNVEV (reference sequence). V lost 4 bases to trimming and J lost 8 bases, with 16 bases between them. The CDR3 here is CASSWTDRARTQYF. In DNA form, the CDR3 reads TGTGCCAGCAGTTGGACGGACCGGGCCCGTACGCAGTATTTT.

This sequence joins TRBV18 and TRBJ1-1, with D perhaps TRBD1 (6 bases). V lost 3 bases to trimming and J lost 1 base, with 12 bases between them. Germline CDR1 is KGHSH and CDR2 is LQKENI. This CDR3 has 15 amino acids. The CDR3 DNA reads TGTGCCAGCTCACCCGGGACACCTGGGAACACTGAAGCTTTCTTT. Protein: CASSPGTPGNTEAFF.

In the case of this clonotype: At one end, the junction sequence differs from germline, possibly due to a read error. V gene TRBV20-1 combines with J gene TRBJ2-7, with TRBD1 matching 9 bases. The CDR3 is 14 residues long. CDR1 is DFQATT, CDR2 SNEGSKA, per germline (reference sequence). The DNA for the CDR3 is TGCAGTGCAAGAGGTCCGGGACAGGGCAGCGAGCTGTACTTC. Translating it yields CSARGPGQGSELYF.

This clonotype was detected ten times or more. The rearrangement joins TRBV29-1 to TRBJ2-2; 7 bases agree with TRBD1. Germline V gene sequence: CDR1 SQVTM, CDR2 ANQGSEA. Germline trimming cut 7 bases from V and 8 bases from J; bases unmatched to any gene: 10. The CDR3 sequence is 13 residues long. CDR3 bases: TGCAGCGCGACAGGGCGGCTAAGGGGGGAGCTGTTTTTT. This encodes CSATGRLRGELFF.

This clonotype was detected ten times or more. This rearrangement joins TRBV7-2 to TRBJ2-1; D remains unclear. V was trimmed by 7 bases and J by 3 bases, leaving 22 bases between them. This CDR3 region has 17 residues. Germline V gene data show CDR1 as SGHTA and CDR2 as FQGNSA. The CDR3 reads CASTIDWLSQDYNEQFF. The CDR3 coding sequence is TGTGCCAGCACCATCGATTGGCTCTCGCAGGACTACAATGAGCAGTTCTTC.

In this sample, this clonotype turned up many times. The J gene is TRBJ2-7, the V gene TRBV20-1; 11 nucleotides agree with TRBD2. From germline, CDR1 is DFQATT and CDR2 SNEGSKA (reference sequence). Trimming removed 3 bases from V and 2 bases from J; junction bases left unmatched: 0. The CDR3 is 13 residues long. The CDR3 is CSARTSGTYEQYF. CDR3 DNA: TGCAGTGCTAGGACTAGCGGGACCTACGAGCAGTACTTC.

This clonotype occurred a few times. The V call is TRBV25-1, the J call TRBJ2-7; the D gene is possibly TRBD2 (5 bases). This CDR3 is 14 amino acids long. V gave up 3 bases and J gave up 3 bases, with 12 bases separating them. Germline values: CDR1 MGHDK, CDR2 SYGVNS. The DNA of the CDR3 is TGTGCCAGCAGTGATGGATCCGGGATCTACGAGCAGTACTTC. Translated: CASSDGSGIYEQYF.

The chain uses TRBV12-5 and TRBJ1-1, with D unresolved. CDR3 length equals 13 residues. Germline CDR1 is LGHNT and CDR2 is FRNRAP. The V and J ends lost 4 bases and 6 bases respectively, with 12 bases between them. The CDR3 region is CASGSPEMAEAFF. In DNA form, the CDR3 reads TGTGCTAGTGGTTCCCCCGAAATGGCTGAAGCTTTCTTT.

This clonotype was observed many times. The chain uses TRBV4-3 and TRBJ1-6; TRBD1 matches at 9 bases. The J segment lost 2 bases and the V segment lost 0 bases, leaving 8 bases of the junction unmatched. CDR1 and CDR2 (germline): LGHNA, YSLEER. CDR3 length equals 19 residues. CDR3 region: CASSQDPGQGAAYNSPLHF. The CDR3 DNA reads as TGCGCCAGCAGCCAAGATCCGGGACAGGGCGCAGCCTATAATTCACCCCTCCACTTT.

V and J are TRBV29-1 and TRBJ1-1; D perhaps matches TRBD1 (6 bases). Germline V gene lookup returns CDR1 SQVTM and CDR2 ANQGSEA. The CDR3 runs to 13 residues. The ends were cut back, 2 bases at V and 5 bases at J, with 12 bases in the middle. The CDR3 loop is CSVERGLRTEAFF. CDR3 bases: TGCAGCGTTGAACGGGGGCTAAGAACTGAAGCTTTCTTT.

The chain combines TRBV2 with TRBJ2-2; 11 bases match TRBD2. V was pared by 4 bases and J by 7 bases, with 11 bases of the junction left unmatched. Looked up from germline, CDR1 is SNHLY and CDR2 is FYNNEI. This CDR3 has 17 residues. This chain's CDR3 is CASSVPPSGGRSGELFF. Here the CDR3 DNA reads TGTGCCAGCAGTGTACCTCCTAGCGGGGGGCGGAGCGGGGAGCTGTTTTTT.

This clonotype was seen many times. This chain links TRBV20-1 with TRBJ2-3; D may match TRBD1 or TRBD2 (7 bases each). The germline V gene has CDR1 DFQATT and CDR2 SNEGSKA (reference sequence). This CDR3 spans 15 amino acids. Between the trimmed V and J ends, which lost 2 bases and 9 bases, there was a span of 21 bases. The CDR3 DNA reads TGCAGTGCTAGAAACAGCGGGGTAACACAGGGGACGCAGTATTTT. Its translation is CSARNSGVTQGTQYF.